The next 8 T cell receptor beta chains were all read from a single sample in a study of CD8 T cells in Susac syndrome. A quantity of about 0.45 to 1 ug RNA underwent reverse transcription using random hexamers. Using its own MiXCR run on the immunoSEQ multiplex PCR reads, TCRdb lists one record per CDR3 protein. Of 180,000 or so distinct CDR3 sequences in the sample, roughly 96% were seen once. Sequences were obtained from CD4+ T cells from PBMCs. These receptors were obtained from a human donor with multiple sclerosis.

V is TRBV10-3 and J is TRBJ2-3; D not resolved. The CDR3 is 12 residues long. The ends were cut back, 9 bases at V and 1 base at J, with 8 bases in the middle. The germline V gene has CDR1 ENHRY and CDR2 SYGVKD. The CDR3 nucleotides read TGTGCCATAGCCCTGGGCACAGATACGCAGTATTTT. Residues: CAIALGTDTQYF.

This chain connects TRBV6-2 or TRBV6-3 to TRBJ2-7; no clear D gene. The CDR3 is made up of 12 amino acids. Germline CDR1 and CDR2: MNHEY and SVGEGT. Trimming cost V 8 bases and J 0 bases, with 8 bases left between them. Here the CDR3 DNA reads TGTGCCAGCTCCTTCAGCTCCTACGAGCAGTACTTC. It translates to CASSFSSYEQYF.

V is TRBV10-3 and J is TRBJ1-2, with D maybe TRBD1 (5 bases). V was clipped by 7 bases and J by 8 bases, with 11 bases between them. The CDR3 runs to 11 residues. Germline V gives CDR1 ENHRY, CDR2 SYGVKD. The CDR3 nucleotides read TGTGCCATCAAAGGGGATGGCGGCTACACCTTC. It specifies CAIKGDGGYTF.

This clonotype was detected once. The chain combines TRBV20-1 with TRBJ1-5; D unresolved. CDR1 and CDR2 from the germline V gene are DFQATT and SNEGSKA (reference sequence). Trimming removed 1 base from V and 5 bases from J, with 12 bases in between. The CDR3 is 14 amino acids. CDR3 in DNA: TGCAGTGCTAGAGGTGGGCCGCGTGATCAGCCCCAGCATTTT. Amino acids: CSARGGPRDQPQHF.

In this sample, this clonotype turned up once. CDR3 in amino acids: CASSQDRLAGYNEQFF. In DNA, the CDR3 is TGTGCCAGCAGCCAAGATAGGCTAGCAGGGTACAATGAGCAGTTCTTC. V usage is TRBV14 and J usage is TRBJ2-1; the D gene could be TRBD1 or TRBD2 (5 bases each). There are 16 residues in the CDR3. Trimming removed 0 bases at V and 4 bases at J, with 13 bases between. Germline V gene data show CDR1 as SGHDN and CDR2 as FVKESK. Combining the CDR3 with reference TRBV14 and TRBJ2-1 gives the whole variable domain EAGVTQFPSHSVIEKGQTVTLRCDPISGHDNLYWYRRVMGKEIKFLLHFVKESKQDESGMPNNRFLAERTGGTYSTLKVQPAELEDSGVYFCASSQDRLAGYNEQFFGPGTRLTVL.

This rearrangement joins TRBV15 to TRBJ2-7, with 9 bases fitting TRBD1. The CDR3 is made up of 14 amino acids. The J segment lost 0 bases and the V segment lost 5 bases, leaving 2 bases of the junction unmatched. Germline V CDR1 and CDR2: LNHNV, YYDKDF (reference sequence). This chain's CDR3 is CATSGGQGSYEQYF. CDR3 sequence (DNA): TGTGCCACCAGCGGGGGACAGGGCTCCTACGAGCAGTACTTC.

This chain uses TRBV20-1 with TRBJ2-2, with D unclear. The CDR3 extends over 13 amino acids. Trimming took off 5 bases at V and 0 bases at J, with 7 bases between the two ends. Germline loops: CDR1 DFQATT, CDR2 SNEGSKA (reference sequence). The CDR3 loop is CSASATNTGELFF. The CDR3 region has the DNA TGCAGTGCTTCAGCTACGAACACCGGGGAGCTGTTTTTT.

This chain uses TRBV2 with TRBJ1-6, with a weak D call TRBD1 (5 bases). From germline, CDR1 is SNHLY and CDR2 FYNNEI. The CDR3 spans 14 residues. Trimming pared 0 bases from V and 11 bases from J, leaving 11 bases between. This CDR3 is CASSEAGTTTPLHF. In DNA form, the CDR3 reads TGTGCCAGCAGTGAAGCAGGGACGACGACACCCCTCCACTTT.